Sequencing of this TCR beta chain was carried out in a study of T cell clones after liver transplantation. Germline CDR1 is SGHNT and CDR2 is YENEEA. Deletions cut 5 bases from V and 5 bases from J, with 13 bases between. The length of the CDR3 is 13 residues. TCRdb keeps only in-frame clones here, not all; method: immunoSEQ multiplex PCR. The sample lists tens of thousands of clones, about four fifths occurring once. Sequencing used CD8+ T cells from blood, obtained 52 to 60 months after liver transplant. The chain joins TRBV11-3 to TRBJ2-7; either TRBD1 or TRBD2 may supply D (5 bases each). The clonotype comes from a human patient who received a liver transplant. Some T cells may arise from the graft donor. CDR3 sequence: CASSIAGSHEQYF. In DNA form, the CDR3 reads TGTGCCAGCAGCATCGCAGGGAGTCACGAGCAGTACTTC.